This is a list of T cell receptor beta chains from one sample in a study of cytomegalovirus exposure and HLA in healthy donors. TCRdb's table, derived via immunoSEQ multiplex PCR, lists solely in-frame clones and lacks some. The table includes approximately 160,000 clones, around 77% detected once. The material sequenced was PBMCs. The receptors here all came from a woman younger than 45 in good health and CMV-seronegative. Both conserved end residues are trimmed from each CDR3.

j_call cdr3_length v_call cdr3_aa
TRBJ2-5 11 TRBV18 ASSASGEETQY
TRBJ2-7 11 TRBV7-3 ASSLGRGWEQY
TRBJ2-3 14 TRBV4-3 ASSQEGTGVADTQY
TRBJ1-2 12 TRBV7-2 ASSLGGTAYGYT
TRBJ2-7 12 TRBV29-1 SVHLAGRAYEQY
TRBJ2-7 11 TRBV6-1 ASRREGAYEQY
TRBJ2-5 14 TRBV4-1 ASSQGGQGIGETQY
TRBJ2-6 16 TRBV28 ASSLRQWALSGANVLT
TRBJ2-1 9 TRBV5-1 ASSLAYEQF
TRBJ1-1 13 TRBV15 ATSRDGQGARRAF
TRBJ2-7 15 TRBV5-4 ASSLDLTGFRIYEQY
TRBJ2-6 15 TRBV5-4 ATHLGGRSSGANVLT
TRBJ2-1 15 TRBV7-4 ASSLEWLAGAYNEQF
TRBJ2-3 15 TRBV5-8 ASSLEGLAGGADTQY
TRBJ2-1 12 TRBV10-2 ATNGQGAYNEQF
TRBJ1-5 12 TRBV7-2 ASGWGVSNQPQH
TRBJ2-7 12 TRBV6-5 ASSYSRRGGEQY
TRBJ2-7 10 TRBV7-2 ASSRDRAKRY
TRBJ2-3 14 TRBV2 ASSYYSGSPPDTQY
TRBJ2-7 11 TRBV12-5 ASGIGQSYEQY
TRBJ1-3 13 TRBV7-2 ASMAGGAGGNTIY
TRBJ1-2 13 TRBV4-3 ASSKTYGGGPGYT
TRBJ1-1 13 TRBV5-1 ASSLVQVTNTEAF
TRBJ2-7 13 TRBV5-1 ASSLEAESSYEQY
TRBJ2-1 14 TRBV5-4 ASSPPPGTGYNEQF
TRBJ1-1 13 TRBV5-1 ASSLGQGGGTEAF
TRBJ2-6 12 TRBV5-1 ASSLAEGANVLT
TRBJ2-7 13 TRBV19 ASGSTGTPSYEQY
TRBJ2-3 14 TRBV5-1 ASSRLAGSGTDTQY
TRBJ2-6 14 TRBV2 ASSEDGGAGANVLT
TRBJ2-7 14 TRBV29-1 SVAFGGDSTSYEQY
TRBJ2-1 12 TRBV5-1 ASSLVGGYNEQF
TRBJ2-2 15 TRBV5-5 ASIHRGGGSNTGELF
TRBJ2-1 12 TRBV6-1 ASRPTRSYNEQF
TRBJ1-2 13 TRBV5-1 ASSSPGVSNYGYT
TRBJ2-7 14 TRBV9 ASSAEGLAHTYEQY
TRBJ1-2 13 TRBV5-5 ASSLSGGGSYGYT
TRBJ1-5 16 TRBV7-8 ASSLDQGTADSNQPQH
TRBJ2-1 16 TRBV7-9 ASSLPFRLAGVRNEQF
TRBJ2-3 13 TRBV4-3 ASSRLAGSTDTQY
TRBJ1-5 14 TRBV6-5 ASSFYSGQLQMPQH
TRBJ2-1 13 TRBV18 ASSPPGQGVYEQF
TRBJ2-1 16 TRBV7-8 ASSAPTPPSGGAGEQF
TRBJ2-7 12 TRBV10-1 ASSDHSNYYEQY
TRBJ2-7 14 TRBV7-9 ASSASVASITYEQY
TRBJ2-3 15 TRBV2 ASASRTGSISTDTQY
TRBJ2-7 12 TRBV27 ASSFTGGSYEQY
TRBJ2-7 9 TRBV7-9 ASSLTGVED
TRBJ2-7 14 TRBV6-5 ASSYGTSGNFYEQY
TRBJ2-3 14 TRBV9 ASSLRTSGGEDTQY
TRBJ2-1 15 TRBV10-3 AISESRTSGRANEQF
TRBJ2-7 10 TRBV13 ASSLGQLEQY
TRBJ1-5 12 TRBV27 ASSFSGAGQPQH
TRBJ1-5 11 TRBV27 ASSYRVNQPQH